These T cell receptor beta chains were read from a single sample in a study of blood T cell repertoires in COVID-19. Repertoires were generated with immunoSEQ multiplex PCR, while TCRdb's copy carries only in-frame clones and drops some. The data hold about 120,000 clones, with around 90% observed a single time. The specimen sequenced was peripheral blood. Every receptor here comes from a human donor in a cohort sampled during active COVID-19. The CDR3 runs from the conserved cysteine through the conserved F or W. D genes are given only for firm matches. Not all rows give a size; the values are once, few, many and, for expanded clones, a class.

j_call	clone_size	v_call	d_call	cdr3_aa	cdr3_nt
TRBJ1-1	.	TRBV19	.	CASHGVGAEAFF	TGTGCCAGCCATGGGGTAGGGGCTGAAGCTTTCTTT
TRBJ2-5	.	TRBV10-2	TRBD1	CASRNRGQETQYF	TGCGCCAGCAGGAACAGGGGGCAAGAGACCCAGTACTTC
TRBJ1-5	few	TRBV19	TRBD1	CASSRTGATYSNQPQHF	TGTGCCAGTAGTAGAACAGGGGCCACCTATAGCAATCAGCCCCAGCATTTT
TRBJ1-2	.	TRBV9	.	CASSVDYRTIYGYTF	TGTGCCAGCAGCGTAGACTATCGAACGATCTATGGCTACACCTTC
TRBJ2-5	.	TRBV6-6	TRBD2	CASSGPGLAETQYF	TGTGCCAGCAGTGGGCCGGGACTAGCGGAGACCCAGTACTTC
TRBJ2-7	once	TRBV5-1	.	CASSSTGPTYEQYF	TGCGCCAGCAGCTCGACAGGTCCTACCTACGAGCAGTACTTC
TRBJ1-1	.	TRBV7-8	.	CASSLTSSTEAFF	TGTGCCAGCAGCTTAACTTCGAGTACTGAAGCTTTCTTT
TRBJ2-2	.	TRBV14	.	CASSQVSVYTGELFF	TGTGCCAGCAGCCAAGTTTCGGTGTACACCGGGGAGCTGTTTTTT
TRBJ2-1	once	TRBV4-1	TRBD1	CASSIGQGEKQFF	TGCGCCAGCAGCATCGGACAGGGCGAAAAGCAGTTCTTC
TRBJ2-5	.	TRBV4-3	.	CASSQGLERTQYF	TGCGCCAGCAGCCAAGGACTGGAAAGAACCCAGTACTTC
TRBJ2-1	.	TRBV19	TRBD1	CASSSRDRGALGEQFF	TGTGCCAGTAGTTCCCGGGACAGGGGGGCCCTCGGTGAGCAGTTCTTC
TRBJ1-5	.	TRBV6-2/TRBV6-3	.	CASSYGGVGNQPQHF	TGTGCCAGCAGTTACGGGGGGGTCGGCAATCAGCCCCAGCATTTT
TRBJ2-5	.	TRBV5-6	TRBD2	CASSAAGGGETQYF	TGTGCCAGCAGCGCCGCCGGGGGGGGAGAGACCCAGTACTTC
TRBJ1-2	once	TRBV7-2	.	CASSLSQGGGYTF	TGTGCCAGCAGCTTATCACAGGGAGGGGGCTACACCTTC
TRBJ2-5	.	TRBV19	TRBD2	CASSTPRLAGQETQYF	TGTGCCAGTAGTACCCCAAGACTAGCCGGCCAAGAGACCCAGTACTTC
TRBJ2-5	.	TRBV5-1	TRBD2	CASSPGASGGEQETQYF	TGCGCCAGCAGCCCCGGGGCTAGCGGGGGGGAACAAGAGACCCAGTACTTC
TRBJ1-1	.	TRBV6-2/TRBV6-3	.	CASSYLLYTEAFF	TGTGCCAGCAGTTACCTACTGTACACTGAAGCTTTCTTT
TRBJ1-5	few	TRBV19	TRBD1	CATRDRAQPQHF	TGTGCCACCCGGGACAGGGCTCAGCCCCAGCATTTT
TRBJ1-5	.	TRBV28	.	CASTPSGGSNQPQHF	TGTGCCAGCACACCCTCGGGGGGGAGCAATCAGCCCCAGCATTTT
TRBJ1-4	.	TRBV29-1	TRBD1	CSVYRDSSNEKLFF	TGCAGCGTCTACCGGGACAGCAGTAATGAAAAACTGTTTTTT
TRBJ2-7	.	TRBV6-5	TRBD2	CASSNSGGHEQYF	TGTGCCAGCAGTAATAGCGGGGGCCACGAGCAGTACTTC
TRBJ2-3	few	TRBV30	TRBD2	CAWVLAGSTDTQYF	TGTGCCTGGGTTCTAGCGGGAAGCACAGATACGCAGTATTTT
TRBJ2-7	.	TRBV28	TRBD1	CASSLGRGPYEQYF	TGTGCCAGCAGTTTAGGCAGGGGGCCTTACGAGCAGTACTTC
TRBJ2-5	.	TRBV12-3/TRBV12-4	TRBD1	CASRGTEETQYF	TGTGCCAGCAGGGGGACAGAAGAGACCCAGTACTTC
TRBJ2-7	.	TRBV3-1/TRBV3-2	TRBD1	CASSLGQQYEQYF	TGTGCCAGCAGCCTGGGACAGCAATACGAGCAGTACTTC
TRBJ2-3	.	TRBV19	TRBD2	CASSSYTSGSPIESTDTQYF	TGTGCCAGTAGTTCGTACACTAGCGGGAGCCCAATCGAGAGCACAGATACGCAGTATTTT
TRBJ1-1	.	TRBV19	.	CASSITGTNTEAFF	TGTGCCAGTAGTATCACAGGGACGAACACTGAAGCTTTCTTT
TRBJ2-1	.	TRBV11-2	TRBD2	CASSPSGSLGNEQFF	TGTGCCAGCAGCCCTAGCGGGAGTCTGGGGAATGAGCAGTTCTTC
TRBJ2-7	.	TRBV28	TRBD1	CASRLGQARSEQYF	TGTGCCAGCAGGCTAGGACAGGCTCGGAGCGAGCAGTACTTC
TRBJ1-1	few	TRBV19	.	CASSIPSGGGDTEAFF	TGTGCCAGTAGCATACCGTCGGGTGGCGGGGACACTGAAGCTTTCTTT
TRBJ2-3	.	TRBV6-5	TRBD2	CASSYAGRYNTDTQYF	TGTGCCAGCAGTTACGCCGGGAGGTACAACACAGATACGCAGTATTTT
TRBJ2-4	.	TRBV28	TRBD1	CASRVGQGIAKNIQYF	TGTGCCAGCAGGGTAGGACAGGGGATAGCCAAAAACATTCAGTACTTC
TRBJ1-1	.	TRBV11-3	.	CASSEGGVSQAFF	TGTGCCAGCAGTGAAGGGGGGGTCAGCCAAGCTTTCTTT
TRBJ2-7	.	TRBV10-1	.	CASSANSYEQYF	TGCGCCAGCAGTGCAAACTCCTACGAGCAGTACTTC
TRBJ2-7	.	TRBV3-1/TRBV3-2	TRBD2	CASSHGTIEQYF	TGTGCCAGCAGCCACGGGACTATCGAGCAGTACTTC
TRBJ2-3	few	TRBV6-6	TRBD1	CASRGQGVDTQYF	TGTGCCAGCAGGGGACAGGGAGTAGATACGCAGTATTTT
TRBJ1-1	.	TRBV5-1	.	CASSLQGNTEAFF	TGCGCCAGCAGCTTGCAGGGGAACACTGAAGCTTTCTTT
TRBJ1-4	few	TRBV7-9	.	CASSFGGTSNEKLFF	TGTGCCAGCAGCTTCGGAGGGACGTCTAATGAAAAACTGTTTTTT
TRBJ2-2	.	TRBV10-3	TRBD2	CAISESAGVPTGELFF	TGTGCCATCAGTGAGAGTGCGGGAGTACCAACCGGGGAGCTGTTTTTT
TRBJ2-7	once	TRBV29-1	TRBD1	CSVGPRQGPYEQYF	TGCAGCGTTGGGCCCCGACAGGGGCCCTACGAGCAGTACTTC
TRBJ2-3	once	TRBV4-1	TRBD1	CASSQDFSGQGAFFKRDTQYF	TGCGCCAGCAGCCAAGACTTTTCGGGACAGGGGGCTTTCTTCAAGAGAGATACGCAGTATTTT
TRBJ1-4	.	TRBV18	TRBD1	CASSEWDRGEKLFF	TGTGCCAGCTCCGAGTGGGACAGGGGTGAAAAACTGTTTTTT
TRBJ2-1	.	TRBV6-5	.	CASLNRNSFEQFF	TGTGCCAGCCTAAACCGGAACAGTTTTGAGCAGTTCTTC
TRBJ2-3	.	TRBV6-5	.	CASSSAEQGTDTQYF	TGTGCCAGCAGTTCAGCTGAGCAGGGGACAGATACGCAGTATTTT
TRBJ1-5	.	TRBV19	.	CASSNRGGIGNQPQHF	TGTGCCAGTAGTAACCGAGGGGGAATTGGCAATCAGCCCCAGCATTTT
TRBJ2-2	.	TRBV3-1/TRBV3-2	TRBD2	CASSPPRGGGRGGELFF	TGTGCCAGCAGCCCCCCCAGAGGCGGGGGGCGGGGCGGGGAGCTGTTTTTT
TRBJ2-5	.	TRBV29-1	TRBD1	CSANPGQHLQETQYF	TGCAGCGCAAATCCGGGACAGCACCTTCAAGAGACCCAGTACTTC
TRBJ2-7	.	TRBV5-1	TRBD1	CASSVGGGYEQYF	TGCGCCAGCAGCGTAGGGGGCGGATACGAGCAGTACTTC